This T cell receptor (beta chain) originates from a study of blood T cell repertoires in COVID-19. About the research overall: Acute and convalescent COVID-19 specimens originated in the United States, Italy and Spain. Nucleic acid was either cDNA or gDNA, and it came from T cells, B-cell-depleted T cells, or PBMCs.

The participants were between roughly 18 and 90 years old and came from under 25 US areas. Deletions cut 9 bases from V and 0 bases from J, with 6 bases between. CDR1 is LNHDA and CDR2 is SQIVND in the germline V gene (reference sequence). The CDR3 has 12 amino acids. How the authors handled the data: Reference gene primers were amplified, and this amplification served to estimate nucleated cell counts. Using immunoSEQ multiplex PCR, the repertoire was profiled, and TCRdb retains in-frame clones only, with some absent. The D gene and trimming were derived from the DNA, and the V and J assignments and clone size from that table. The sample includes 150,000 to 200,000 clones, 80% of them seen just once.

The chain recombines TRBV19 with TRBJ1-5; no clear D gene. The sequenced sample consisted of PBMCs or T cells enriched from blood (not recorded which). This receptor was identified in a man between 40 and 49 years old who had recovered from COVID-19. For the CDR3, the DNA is TGTGCCAGCCGGGATAGCAATCAGCCCCAGCATTTT. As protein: CASRDSNQPQHF.